What follows are 20 T cell receptor beta chains derived from one specimen sequenced in a study of blood T cell repertoires in COVID-19 (dated by TCRdb to 2018 to 2020). The receptor library was made with the immunoSEQ multiplex PCR assay. What TCRdb holds here is the immuneACCESS table cut down to in-frame rearrangements. Part of the clones is not present; checked against another copy, under half of the missing clones reflect an unresolved V gene, and the others are unexplained. The table for this sample lists roughly 160,000 clones; roughly 86% of them were counted only once. The ten most abundant clones make up around 7% of the sample. Input material: peripheral blood. These receptors all come from a man in his forties or fifties with active or convalescent COVID-19.

The V call is TRBV30, the J call TRBJ1-3, with a possible D match to TRBD1 (5 bases). Trimming left V 2 bases short and J 1 base short, with 15 bases between. The CDR3 totals 16 residues. Germline values: CDR1 GTSNPN, CDR2 SVGIG (reference sequence). The CDR3 here is CAWSHHRFSSGNTIYF. The CDR3 DNA reads as TGTGCCTGGAGTCATCACAGGTTTTCTTCTGGAAACACCATATATTTT.

The V and J genes are TRBV5-4 and TRBJ2-5; D perhaps matches TRBD1 (7 bases). Germline V CDR1 and CDR2: SGHNT, YYREEE (reference sequence). The CDR3 has 15 amino acids. V shed 7 bases and J shed 5 bases, with 21 bases lying between them. The CDR3 loop reads CASSKLEGAGETQYF. In DNA form, the CDR3 reads TGTGCCAGCTCGAAACTGGAGGGGGCCGGGGAGACCCAGTACTTC.

The chain employs TRBV4-2 and TRBJ2-5; D might be TRBD1 (6 bases). CDR3 length: 13 amino acids. Germline CDR1 reads LGHNA; CDR2 reads YNFKEQ. Trimming took off 4 bases at V and 4 bases at J, with 10 bases between the two ends. The CDR3 protein is CASSPGVGETQYF. The CDR3 region has the DNA TGTGCCAGCAGCCCAGGGGTAGGAGAGACCCAGTACTTC.

The chain is built from TRBV30 and TRBJ1-3; no clear D. The germline gives CDR1 GTSNPN, CDR2 SVGIG (reference sequence). CDR3 size: 15 residues. V was clipped by 8 bases and J by 0 bases, with 17 bases between them. The CDR3 is CAAHPSTGSGNTIYF. The CDR3 DNA reads as TGTGCCGCCCACCCCTCTACGGGCTCTGGAAACACCATATATTTT. Filled out from reference TRBV30 and TRBJ1-3, the complete variable domain reads SQTIHQWPATLVQPVGSPLSLECTVEGTSNPNLYWYRQAAGRGLQLLFYSVGIGQISSEVPQNLSASRPQDRQFILSSKKLLLSDSGFYLCAAHPSTGSGNTIYFGEGSWLTVV.

This clone was seen only once. V and J are TRBV28 and TRBJ2-1; TRBD1 matches 10 bases. The CDR3 runs 14 residues. Germline V gene lookup returns CDR1 MDHEN and CDR2 SYDVKM. V gave up 6 bases and J gave up 2 bases; unmatched junction bases: 1. Here the CDR3 DNA reads TGTGCCAGCAGGACAGGGGGCGCCTACAATGAGCAGTTCTTC. Its translation is CASRTGGAYNEQFF.

The chain employs TRBV6-5 and TRBJ1-3, with 7 bases matching TRBD1. From germline, CDR1 is MNHEY and CDR2 SVGAGI. The CDR3 consists of 13 residues. V shed 7 bases, J shed 4 bases, and the junction held 4 bases outside the gene matches. CDR3 nucleotides: TGTGCCAGCATAAGGACAGGCGGAAACACCATATATTTT. It yields the protein CASIRTGGNTIYF.

The V and J genes are TRBV29-1 and TRBJ1-2; D not certain. The CDR3 is 14 residues long. The V end was cut by 0 bases, the J end by 4 bases, with 12 bases between. Germline V gives CDR1 SQVTM, CDR2 ANQGSEA. The CDR3 region is CSVEDYLGFYGYTF. In nucleotides, the CDR3 is TGCAGCGTTGAAGATTACCTAGGCTTCTATGGCTACACCTTC.

This chain connects TRBV2 to TRBJ2-3, with D tentatively TRBD1 (6 bases). This CDR3 is 14 amino acids long. CDR1 is SNHLY and CDR2 is FYNNEI in the germline V gene. V was shortened by 6 bases and J by 2 bases, with 12 bases between the two germline ends. As DNA, the CDR3 is TGTGCCAGCAGGTCGAGGGGGAACACAGATACGCAGTATTTT. Translation gives CASRSRGNTDTQYF.

In DNA form, the CDR3 reads TGCGCCAGCAGCTGGGCGGGAGGGCCGGGCGATGAGCAGTTCTTC. It yields the protein CASSWAGGPGDEQFF. The rearrangement uses TRBV4-3 and TRBJ2-1, with TRBD2 identical over 9 bases. The CDR3 has 15 residues. V lost 5 bases, J lost 8 bases, and 10 bases stayed unmatched. Germline values: CDR1 LGHNA, CDR2 YSLEER.

The chain has TRBV7-8 and TRBJ2-5, with TRBD2 as a possible D gene (7 bases). This CDR3 spans 16 amino acids. With 5 bases removed from V and 4 bases from J, the gap between germline ends came to 20 bases. Germline CDR1 reads SGHVS; CDR2 reads FQNEAQ. The CDR3 protein is CASSPSSGGGRETQYF. The CDR3 nucleotides are TGTGCCAGCAGCCCCTCGAGTGGGGGGGGCCGAGAGACCCAGTACTTC.

The DNA of the CDR3 is TGTGCCAGCAGTTACACGGACAGGAACTATGGCTACACCTTC. Its protein is CASSYTDRNYGYTF. The chain recombines TRBV6-5 with TRBJ1-2; 7 nucleotides align to TRBD1. J was trimmed by 2 bases and V by 2 bases; bases with no gene match: 2. Germline V CDR1 and CDR2: MNHEY, SVGAGI. The CDR3 consists of 14 residues.

The gene calls are TRBV9 and TRBJ1-2; D unclear. Germline V gives CDR1 SGDLS, CDR2 YYNGEE. There are 14 residues in the CDR3. Trimming removed 1 base at V and 3 bases at J, with 10 bases between. The CDR3 loop reads CASSVRVTDYGYTF. CDR3 DNA sequence: TGTGCCAGCAGCGTACGGGTTACGGACTATGGCTACACCTTC.

V is TRBV2 and J is TRBJ1-5, with D maybe TRBD1 (5 bases). With 8 bases removed from V and 6 bases from J, the gap between germline ends came to 17 bases. CDR1 is SNHLY, CDR2 FYNNEI, per germline. The CDR3 is 14 residues long. The CDR3 loop is CASSEGAPTQPQHF. The CDR3 DNA sequence: TGTGCCAGCTCAGAAGGGGCTCCTACTCAGCCCCAGCATTTT.

This chain uses TRBV4-2 with TRBJ1-1; 7 nucleotides match TRBD1. Trimming took 8 bases from V and 1 from J; bases not matched to a gene: 10. Per germline, CDR1 LGHNA and CDR2 YNFKEQ. CDR3 size: 15 residues. CDR3 protein: CASCQAGTENTEAFF. As DNA, the CDR3 is TGTGCCAGCTGTCAAGCCGGGACAGAGAACACTGAAGCTTTCTTT.

This chain links TRBV11-3 with TRBJ1-6; D is undetermined. CDR1 and CDR2 from the germline V gene are SGHNT and YENEEA. V was shortened by 2 bases and J by 9 bases, with 8 bases between the two germline ends. The CDR3 runs 13 residues. The chain's CDR3 is CASSLRTASPLHF. CDR3 DNA: TGTGCCAGCAGCTTACGCACAGCTTCACCCCTCCACTTT.

In DNA, the CDR3 is TGTGCCAGCAGCTTAACCCGGACAGGGGAGGGACAGCCCCAGCATTTT. Its translation: CASSLTRTGEGQPQHF. The J gene is TRBJ1-5, the V gene TRBV7-2; 9 bases are shared with TRBD1. Germline V gene sequence: CDR1 SGHTA, CDR2 FQGNSA. V was pared by 2 bases and J by 7 bases, with 9 bases of the junction left unmatched. The CDR3 spans 16 residues.

The chain combines TRBV27 with TRBJ2-5, with 7 bases that match TRBD2. The J segment lost 7 bases and the V segment lost 4 bases, leaving 9 bases of the junction unmatched. The CDR3 is made up of 14 amino acids. Germline V gives CDR1 MNHEY, CDR2 SMNVEV (reference sequence). The CDR3 is CASSSPGLGTTQYF. The CDR3 coding sequence is TGTGCCAGCAGTTCCCCCGGACTAGGGACGACCCAGTACTTC.

V is TRBV7-2 and J is TRBJ2-1, with a tentative D call TRBD2 (6 bases). Looked up from germline, CDR1 is SGHTA and CDR2 is FQGNSA. V was trimmed by 2 bases and J by 12 bases, leaving 11 bases between them. This CDR3 comprises 12 residues. The CDR3 DNA is TGTGCCAGCAGCTTAACGGGGGACGCGCAGTTCTTC. It encodes CASSLTGDAQFF. The full variable domain, its missing parts supplied by reference TRBV7-2 and TRBJ2-1, is GAGVSQSPSNKVTEKGKDVELRCDPISGHTALYWYRQSLGQGLEFLIYFQGNSAPDKSGLPSDRFSAERTGGSVSTLTIQRTQQEDSAVYLCASSLTGDAQFFGPGTRLTVL.

This CDR3 is CASRYGTSGPYEQYF. In DNA, the CDR3 is TGTGCCAGCAGGTACGGGACTAGCGGGCCCTACGAGCAGTACTTC. The chain employs TRBV7-2 and TRBJ2-7; TRBD2 matches 12 bases. The junction had 5 bases not matched to a gene; V was cut back by 6 bases and J by 2 bases. Germline loops: CDR1 SGHTA, CDR2 FQGNSA. This CDR3 has 15 amino acids.

This clone was seen repeatedly, ten times or more. This chain uses TRBV28 with TRBJ2-1; tentatively, D is TRBD2 (5 bases). Germline values: CDR1 MDHEN, CDR2 SYDVKM. This CDR3 comprises 12 residues. Trimming left V 8 bases short and J 1 base short, with 6 bases between. Written as DNA, the CDR3 is TGTGCCAGCCGGGGATCCTACAATGAGCAGTTCTTC. Residues: CASRGSYNEQFF.